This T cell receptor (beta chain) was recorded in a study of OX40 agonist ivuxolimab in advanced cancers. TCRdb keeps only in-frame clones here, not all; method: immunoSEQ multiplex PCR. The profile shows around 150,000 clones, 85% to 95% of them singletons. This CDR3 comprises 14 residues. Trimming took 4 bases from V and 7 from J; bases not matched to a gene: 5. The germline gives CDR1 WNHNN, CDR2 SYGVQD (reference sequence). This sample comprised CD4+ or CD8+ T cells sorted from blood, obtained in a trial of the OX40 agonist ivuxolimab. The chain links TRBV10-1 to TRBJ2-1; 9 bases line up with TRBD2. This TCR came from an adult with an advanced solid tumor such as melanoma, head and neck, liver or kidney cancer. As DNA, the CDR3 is TGCGCCAGCAGTGGGGCTAGCGGGGCGAATGAGCAGTTCTTC. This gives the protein CASSGASGANEQFF.